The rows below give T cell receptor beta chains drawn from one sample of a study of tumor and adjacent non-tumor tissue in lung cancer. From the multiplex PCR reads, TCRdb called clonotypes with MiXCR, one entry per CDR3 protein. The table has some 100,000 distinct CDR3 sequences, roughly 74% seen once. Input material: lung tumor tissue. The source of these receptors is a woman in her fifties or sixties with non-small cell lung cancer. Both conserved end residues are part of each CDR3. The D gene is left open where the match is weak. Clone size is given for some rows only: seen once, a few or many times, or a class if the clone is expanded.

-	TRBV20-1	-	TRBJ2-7	TGCATTGCTGATCACTCAGCGACAAGCCAATACTTC	CIADHSATSQYF
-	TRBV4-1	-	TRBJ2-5	TGCGCCAGTAGCCAAGGGATGGGGGTCCAAGAGACCCGGTACTTC	CASSQGMGVQETRYF
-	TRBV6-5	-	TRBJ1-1	TGTGCCAGTAACTACCAAATCGGGCTCCAAACTTTCTTT	CASNYQIGLQTFF
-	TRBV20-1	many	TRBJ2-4	TGCAGTGCTAGAATCGTAGTTACAGGGGGGGAAAACATTCAGTACTTC	CSARIVVTGGENIQYF
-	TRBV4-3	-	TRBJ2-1	TGCGCCAACAGCCAAGTAGGGCCTGATGCGCAATTCTTC	CANSQVGPDAQFF
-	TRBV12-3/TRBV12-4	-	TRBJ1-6	TGTGCCAGTAGTTTTCGAAGGGACTCCCTCGGTTCATCCCTCCACTTT	CASSFRRDSLGSSLHF
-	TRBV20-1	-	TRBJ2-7	TGCAGTGCTTCCCCCCTACGAGGGGGATCCTACGGGCAATACTTC	CSASPLRGGSYGQYF
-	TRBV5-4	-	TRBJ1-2	TGTGCCAGCAGCTTACAGGGTGGCGGGAGCTGTGGCTACACCTTC	CASSLQGGGSCGYTF
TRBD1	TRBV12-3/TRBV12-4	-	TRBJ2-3	TGTGCCAGCAAAACCGAGACAGGGGGGGATACGCAGTATTTT	CASKTETGGDTQYF
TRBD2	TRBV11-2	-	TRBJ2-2	TGTGCCAGCAGCCTAGCGGGGGTTGGTCGGGTCACCGGGGAGCTGTTTTTT	CASSLAGVGRVTGELFF
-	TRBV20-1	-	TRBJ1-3	TGCAGTGTTGAACAGGGAAGCTCTGGAAACATCATATATTTT	CSVEQGSSGNIIYF
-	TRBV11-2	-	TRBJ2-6	TGTGCCAGCAGCTTAGAATCAGGGGAGGCTAGGGCCAACGTCTTGACTTTC	CASSLESGEARANVLTF
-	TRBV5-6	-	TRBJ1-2	TGTGCCAGGAGCTTGTTAGGTTGGGGGTATGACTACACCTTC	CARSLLGWGYDYTF
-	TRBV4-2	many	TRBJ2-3	TGTGCCAGCAGCCAAGACTTCCCCTCCACAGATACGCAGTATTTT	CASSQDFPSTDTQYF
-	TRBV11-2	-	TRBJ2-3	TGTGCCAGCAACGCCACCTGGACGGGCACAGATACGCAGTATTTT	CASNATWTGTDTQYF
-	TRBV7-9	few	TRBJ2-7	TGTGCCAGCAGCTTAAGCGGCAGATCCTACGAGCAGTACTTC	CASSLSGRSYEQYF
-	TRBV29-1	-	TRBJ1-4	TGCAGCGTTTTGCAGGCAACTAATGAAAAACTGGTTTTT	CSVLQATNEKLVF
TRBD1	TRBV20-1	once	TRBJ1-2	TGCAGTGCTAGAGATCCCGGGACAGGGGCTACTAATGACTGCACCTTC	CSARDPGTGATNDCTF
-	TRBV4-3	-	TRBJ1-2	TGCGCCAGCAGCCAAGGTCTTGTTCAGGGCTATTGCTACTCCTTC	CASSQGLVQGYCYSF
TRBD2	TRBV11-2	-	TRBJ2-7	TGTGCCAGCATCTACGGTACTAGCGGGAGCTTCGAGCAGTACTTC	CASIYGTSGSFEQYF
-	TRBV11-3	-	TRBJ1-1	TGTGCCAGCAGCTTAGATTCGTGGAAAGGTACTGAAGCTTTCTTT	CASSLDSWKGTEAFF
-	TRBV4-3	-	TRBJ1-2	TGCGACAACAGCCAAGATTCGAGCAGGGGAGGACTCTATGGCTACACCTTC	CDNSQDSSRGGLYGYTF
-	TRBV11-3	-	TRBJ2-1	TGTGCCAGCAGCTTAGAGTTGACTATCGGGTGCCACAATGAGCAATTCTTT	CASSLELTIGCHNEQFF
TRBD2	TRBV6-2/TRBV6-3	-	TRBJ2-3	TGTGCCAGTAGTCCCACCTCCAGCGGGGGGACCACGCAGTATTTT	CASSPTSSGGTTQYF